The sequence of this T cell receptor (beta chain) was determined in a study of early T cells in non-severe SARS-CoV-2 infection. Study in general: Sequenced bulk RNA came from whole blood that was unsorted, and chains were unpaired.

Germline V gene data show CDR1 as SQVTM and CDR2 as ANQGSEA. CDR3 length equals 11 residues. V lost 8 bases and J 6 bases, leaving 13 bases between the germline ends. Overall study results and limits: Lookups in VDJdb leaned toward anti-spike CD8 responses and missed private and CD4 specificities.

This clonotype was detected ten times or more. What it binds is not known. Individual cDNA molecules received unique molecular identifiers during library preparation. TCRdb passed the 5' RACE reads through MiXCR, listing each CDR3 protein once. This sample has approximately 98,000 distinct CDR3 sequences; 9% to 14% occur once, and the top ten carry 3% to 3.5%. The chain links TRBV29-1 to TRBJ1-2; D gene uncertain. Specimen: whole blood. This receptor was taken from an adult who was a healthcare worker with PCR-confirmed SARS-CoV-2 infection or an uninfected control (not recorded which). CDR3 residues: CSPGIEDGYTF. The CDR3 DNA reads TGCAGCCCGGGTATTGAGGATGGCTACACCTTC.